This T cell receptor (beta chain) is drawn from a study of HIV-infected children after antiretroviral therapy interruption. About the study: For the interruption arm, samples span week 0 through about 3 years after study end.

Sample treatment: PENTA 11 planned treatment interruption arm or continuous ART arm. At least 24 weeks of at least three-drug ART, in children 2 to 15 years. A 3' RACE protocol on RNA, with unique molecular identifiers, produced the TCR library. TCRdb re-called the 3' RACE reads with MiXCR, one entry per CDR3 protein. The sample lists 30,000 to 40,000 distinct CDR3 sequences, under 8% occurring once. For this clonotype: Compared with germline, one end of the junction differs, possibly owing to a read error.

The sample in question was CD45RA+ CD4+ T cells from PBMCs, pooled from several time points, obtained from a donor given antiretroviral therapy, either interrupted or continuous. Subset denoted: naive CD4+ CD45RA+ CD45RO- T cells. This clonotype originated in a pool of human donors with HIV.

CDR3 sequence (DNA): TGTGCCAACAGCCGAACGGCGCAGGGATACTACGAGCAGTACTTC. This gives the protein CANSRTAQGYYEQYF. The V gene is TRBV11-2, the J gene TRBJ2-7, with D possibly TRBD1 on 5 matching bases. CDR3 length: 15 residues. Looked up from germline, CDR1 is SGHAT and CDR2 is FQNNGV. Full variable domain (missing parts from reference TRBV11-2 and TRBJ2-7): EAGVAQSPRYKIIEKRQSVAFWCNPISGHATLYWYQQILGQGPKLLIQFQNNGVVDDSQLPKDRFSAERLKGVDSTLKIQPAKLEDSAVYLCANSRTAQGYYEQYFGPGTRLTVT.